A single sample gave rise to the 28 T cell receptor beta chains below, sequenced in a study of response to subunit inactivated influenza vaccine. TCRdb reanalysed the RT-PCR reads using MiXCR and keeps one entry per CDR3 protein. In the table there are more than 550,000 distinct CDR3 sequences, 11% of which are singletons. These sequences were also reported in another study, on T cells expressing NK-cell markers. That source adds: TCR beta cDNA was generated via 5'RACE template switching incorporating UMIs.

Sequences were derived from PBMCs from blood, sampled on the day of vaccination. These receptor sequences come from a man between 45 and 60 years old who received an inactivated influenza vaccine.

V usage is TRBV6-5 and J usage is TRBJ2-1, with a possible D match to TRBD1 (5 bases). This CDR3 has 16 residues. The germline CDR1 and CDR2 sequences are MNHEY and SVGAGI. V was pared by 0 bases and J by 5 bases, with 14 bases between. CDR3 coding DNA: TGTGCCAGCAGTTACTCGTTACAAAGACAGAACAATGAGCAGTTCTTC. Its protein is CASSYSLQRQNNEQFF.

This chain's CDR3 is CASSLGLGGVNTQYF. CDR3 DNA sequence: TGTGCCAGCAGCTTAGGTTTAGGGGGCGTGAATACGCAGTATTTT. The J gene is TRBJ2-3, the V gene TRBV11-3, with 7 nucleotides matching TRBD1. The CDR3 has 15 residues. The V and J ends lost 1 base and 7 bases, in that order; junction bases with no gene match: 8. Germline V gives CDR1 SGHNT, CDR2 YENEEA.

The DNA for the CDR3 is TGTGCCAGCAGCTTAGTTCCCAGGGGAGACTCACCCCTCCACTTT. This gives the protein CASSLVPRGDSPLHF. The V and J genes are TRBV11-2 and TRBJ1-6; maybe TRBD1 (6 bases). Trimming left V 1 base short and J 10 bases short, with 14 bases between. Germline CDR1 reads SGHAT; CDR2 reads FQNNGV. This CDR3 has 15 amino acids.

This clonotype was found many times. V usage is TRBV20-1 and J usage is TRBJ2-7; 15 bases are a match to TRBD2. Trimming cost V 3 bases and J 4 bases; bases outside gene matches: 7. The V gene's germline CDR1 is DFQATT and CDR2 SNEGSKA (reference sequence). The CDR3 extends over 16 amino acids. The DNA of the CDR3 is TGCAGTGCTAGGGGGACTAGCGGGGGGTTGGGTTACGAGCAGTACTTC. This encodes CSARGTSGGLGYEQYF.

Ten or more counts support this clonotype. This chain links TRBV7-2 with TRBJ1-6; maybe TRBD1 (5 bases). The CDR3 has 16 residues. V shed 1 base and J shed 0 bases, with 7 bases lying between them. Germline V CDR1 and CDR2: SGHTA, FQGNSA. In DNA, the CDR3 is TGTGCCAGCAGCTTAGGCAGGGTCTCCTATAATTCACCCCTCCACTTT. Residues: CASSLGRVSYNSPLHF.

The genes are TRBV7-9 and TRBJ2-1, with 10 bases fitting TRBD2. This CDR3 has 14 residues. V was clipped by 5 bases and J by 8 bases; unmatched bases: 6. Germline CDR1 SEHNR, CDR2 FQNEAQ (reference sequence). CDR3 region: CASSRLAGVDEQFF. CDR3 DNA: TGTGCCAGCAGCCGGCTAGCGGGAGTGGATGAGCAGTTCTTC. The full variable domain, with the rest looked up from reference TRBV7-9 and TRBJ2-1, is DTGVSQNPRHKITKRGQNVTFRCDPISEHNRLYWYRQTLGQGPEFLTYFQNEAQLEKSRLLSDRFSAERPKGSFSTLEIQRTEQGDSAMYLCASSRLAGVDEQFFGPGTRLTVL.

The chain combines TRBV2 with TRBJ2-1, with D possibly matching TRBD2 (6 bases). Matching the DNA end better, TRBJ2-7 makes the J call doubtful. There are 14 residues in the CDR3. The germline V gene encodes CDR1 SNHLY and CDR2 FYNNEI. CDR3 sequence: CASSDGSLYNEQYF. The DNA of the CDR3 is TGTGCCAGCAGTGACGGGAGCCTCTACAATGAGCAGTACTTC.

The rearrangement uses TRBV7-9 and TRBJ1-4, with 8 bases aligning to TRBD1. CDR1 and CDR2 (germline): SEHNR, FQNEAQ (reference sequence). The ends lost 3 bases at V and 6 bases at J; junction bases unmatched: 6. The CDR3 is 15 amino acids. CDR3 nucleotide sequence: TGTGCCAGCAGCTTCCTGACAGGGGCGGATGAAAAACTGTTTTTT. Its translation is CASSFLTGADEKLFF.

The chain carries TRBV6-1 and TRBJ2-1; 12 positions agree with TRBD2. Trimming cost V 6 bases and J 10 bases; bases outside gene matches: 10. The CDR3 spans 15 residues. CDR1 is MNHNS and CDR2 is SASEGT in the germline V gene. The CDR3 nucleotides read TGTGCCAGCAGCGCCGGGACTAGCGGGTCCCGGGAGCAGTTCTTC. It is translated as CASSAGTSGSREQFF.

This chain uses TRBV6-1 with TRBJ2-3; no clear D. V lost 8 bases and J lost 2, with 11 bases in between. The germline V gene has CDR1 MNHNS and CDR2 SASEGT. This CDR3 comprises 13 residues. As DNA, the CDR3 is TGTGCCAGCCCCGGACCAGCCACAGATACGCAGTATTTT. This codes for CASPGPATDTQYF.

This clonotype has only a few counts. V usage is TRBV20-1 and J usage is TRBJ2-1, with TRBD2 identical over 7 bases. CDR3 size: 15 residues. Germline V gene data show CDR1 as DFQATT and CDR2 as SNEGSKA (reference sequence). Trimming at V came to 0 bases and at J to 7 bases, leaving 9 bases not matched to a gene. The CDR3, as DNA: TGCAGTGCTAGAGAGTGGAGCGGGAATGCAAATGAGCAGTTCTTC. It yields the protein CSAREWSGNANEQFF.

This clonotype showed up just a few times. The chain combines TRBV11-2 with TRBJ2-1; D is perhaps TRBD1 or TRBD2 (5 bases each). The CDR3 has 13 amino acids. Trimming shortened V by 0 bases and J by 8 bases, and 8 bases separated the two germline ends. Germline lookup yields CDR1 SGHAT and CDR2 FQNNGV. The CDR3 is CASSLDRDHEQFF. In DNA, the CDR3 is TGTGCCAGCAGCTTAGACAGGGACCATGAGCAGTTCTTC. The full variable domain, its missing parts supplied by reference TRBV11-2 and TRBJ2-1, is EAGVAQSPRYKIIEKRQSVAFWCNPISGHATLYWYQQILGQGPKLLIQFQNNGVVDDSQLPKDRFSAERLKGVDSTLKIQPAKLEDSAVYLCASSLDRDHEQFFGPGTRLTVL.

V usage is TRBV12-3 or TRBV12-4 and J usage is TRBJ1-4; TRBD1 agrees at 8 bases. The ends lost 6 bases at V and 8 bases at J; junction bases unmatched: 11. The CDR3 is 15 residues long. Here the CDR3 reads CASRLSGRGREKLFF. The CDR3 DNA sequence: TGTGCCAGCAGATTATCGGGCAGGGGGCGAGAAAAACTGTTTTTT.

The chain couples TRBV20-1 to TRBJ2-7, with a tentative D call TRBD2 (7 bases). V shed 3 bases and J shed 1 base, with 13 bases lying between them. The CDR3 runs to 14 residues. CDR1 and CDR2 (germline): DFQATT, SNEGSKA (reference sequence). This chain's CDR3 is CSASGGPNSYEQYF. For the CDR3, the DNA is TGCAGTGCTAGCGGGGGGCCCAATTCCTACGAGCAGTACTTC.

This clonotype was detected a few times. The CDR3 here is CAISESVLGNQPQHF. Written as DNA, the CDR3 is TGTGCCATCAGTGAGTCGGTGTTGGGCAATCAGCCCCAGCATTTT. The chain has TRBV10-3 and TRBJ1-5; D is unresolved. The CDR3 is 15 residues long. The V gene's germline CDR1 is ENHRY and CDR2 SYGVKD. V lost 0 bases to trimming and J lost 2 bases, with 8 bases between them.

This clonotype came up a few times. V and J are TRBV6-2 or TRBV6-3 and TRBJ2-7; D uncertain. Germline-derived CDR1 and CDR2 are MNHEY and SVGEGT. The V end lost 6 bases, the J end lost 3 bases, and 12 bases lay between the germline ends. The CDR3 loop spans 13 amino acids. CDR3 sequence reads: CASSLTNNYEQYF. The CDR3 DNA follows: TGTGCCAGCAGCCTCACAAACAACTACGAGCAGTACTTC.

V usage is TRBV11-2 and J usage is TRBJ2-3; 9 positions agree with TRBD1. CDR1 and CDR2 from the germline V gene are SGHAT and FQNNGV. This CDR3 has 16 amino acids. Trimming at V came to 2 bases and at J to 3 bases, leaving 6 bases not matched to a gene. CDR3 in DNA: TGTGCCAGCAGCTTATGGGGGACAGGGAGAACAGATACGCAGTATTTT. Amino acid sequence: CASSLWGTGRTDTQYF.

This clonotype has only a few counts. The J gene is TRBJ1-4, the V gene TRBV5-8; D perhaps matches TRBD1 (5 bases). CDR3 size: 14 residues. CDR1 and CDR2 from the germline V gene are SGHTS and YDEGEE. The germline V and J ends were trimmed by 4 bases and 8 bases, with 15 bases remaining between them. The DNA for the CDR3 is TGTGCCAGCAGCGGCCGGGACGGAACAGAAAAACTGTTTTTT. As protein: CASSGRDGTEKLFF.

The rearrangement joins TRBV5-1 to TRBJ1-1; perhaps TRBD1 as D (6 bases). CDR3 length: 12 residues. From germline, CDR1 is SGHRS and CDR2 YFSETQ. V lost 6 bases and J 5 bases, leaving 11 bases between the germline ends. The CDR3 region is CASKSGETEAFF. CDR3 coding DNA: TGCGCCAGCAAGTCAGGGGAAACTGAAGCTTTCTTT.

The genes are TRBV3-1 and TRBJ2-3, with D maybe TRBD1 (5 bases). Germline V gene sequence: CDR1 LGHDT, CDR2 YNNKEL (reference sequence). This CDR3 contains 17 residues. The germline V and J ends were trimmed by 4 bases and 10 bases, with 27 bases remaining between them. CDR3 in amino acids: CASSLSPPAQGRDPQYF. DNA of the CDR3: TGTGCCAGCAGCCTATCACCCCCCGCGCAGGGAAGGGATCCGCAGTATTTT.

V and J are TRBV7-2 and TRBJ2-3; 7 nucleotides align to TRBD2. Germline V gives CDR1 SGHTA, CDR2 FQGNSA. The CDR3 is made up of 13 amino acids. With 5 bases clipped from V and 7 bases from J, the junction kept 6 bases outside the gene matches. This CDR3 reads CASSITGLNTQYF. The CDR3 bases are TGTGCCAGCAGCATCACGGGACTAAATACGCAGTATTTT.

This clonotype was observed a handful of times. This chain joins TRBV14 and TRBJ2-5, with 10 bases matching TRBD2. The V gene end was trimmed by 0 bases and the J gene end by 11 bases; junction bases not matched to a gene: 12. CDR1 is SGHDN, CDR2 FVKESK, per germline. This CDR3 has 16 amino acids. For the CDR3, the DNA is TGTGCCAGCAGCCAAGATACAGCGGGAGGGTCCCCGCAACAGTACTTC. Protein: CASSQDTAGGSPQQYF. Full variable domain (missing parts from reference TRBV14 and TRBJ2-5): EAGVTQFPSHSVIEKGQTVTLRCDPISGHDNLYWYRRVMGKEIKFLLHFVKESKQDESGMPNNRFLAERTGGTYSTLKVQPAELEDSGVYFCASSQDTAGGSPQQYFGPGTRLLVL.

In its sample, this clonotype was seen a few times. The V gene is TRBV5-1, the J gene TRBJ1-4; 8 bases map to TRBD1. Germline V gives CDR1 SGHRS, CDR2 YFSETQ. With V trimmed by 4 bases and J by 5 bases, 7 bases remained unmatched. This CDR3 is 15 amino acids long. The CDR3 nucleotides are TGCGCCAGCAGCGGAACCGGGACAGGAAATGAAAAACTGTTTTTT. Translating it yields CASSGTGTGNEKLFF.

Here the CDR3 reads CASSHGTVGANVLTF. DNA for the CDR3: TGTGCCAGCAGTCACGGGACAGTTGGGGCCAACGTCCTGACTTTC. The rearrangement links TRBV27 to TRBJ2-6; 7 positions agree with TRBD1. The CDR3 has 15 residues. Per germline, CDR1 MNHEY and CDR2 SMNVEV (reference sequence). The J segment lost 3 bases and the V segment lost 5 bases, leaving 4 bases of the junction unmatched.

V gene TRBV29-1 combines with J gene TRBJ2-3; 8 nucleotides agree with TRBD2. With V trimmed by 5 bases and J by 0 bases, 4 bases remained unmatched. The CDR3 is made up of 14 amino acids. The germline CDR1 and CDR2 sequences are SQVTM and ANQGSEA. The CDR3 sequence is CSVFTGGSTDTQYF. The CDR3 DNA is TGCAGCGTTTTCACGGGAGGGAGCACAGATACGCAGTATTTT.

This clonotype has more than one count but fewer than ten. V and J are TRBV4-2 and TRBJ1-2; 9 positions agree with TRBD1. J lost 7 bases, V lost 2 bases, and 5 bases had no gene match. Germline assignment: CDR1 LGHNA and CDR2 YNFKEQ. The CDR3 contains 14 residues. The CDR3 is CASSQTTGGFGYTF. As DNA, the CDR3 is TGTGCCAGCAGCCAAACGACAGGGGGTTTTGGCTACACCTTC.

This clonotype was counted many times. The chain couples TRBV5-1 to TRBJ2-3; the match to TRBD1 covers 8 bases. The CDR3 is made up of 17 amino acids. Trimming cost V 4 bases and J 4 bases; bases outside gene matches: 14. Germline V gene data show CDR1 as SGHRS and CDR2 as YFSETQ. The CDR3 is CASSPRMTGVFADTQYF. In DNA form, the CDR3 reads TGCGCCAGCAGCCCAAGAATGACAGGGGTGTTTGCAGATACGCAGTATTTT. Full variable domain (missing parts from reference TRBV5-1 and TRBJ2-3): KAGVTQTPRYLIKTRGQQVTLSCSPISGHRSVSWYQQTPGQGLQFLFEYFSETQRNKGNFPGRFSGRQFSNSRSEMNVSTLELGDSALYLCASSPRMTGVFADTQYFGPGTRLTVL.

In this sample, this clonotype turned up a few times. This chain joins TRBV30 and TRBJ1-2; D may be TRBD1 (5 bases). The germline CDR1 and CDR2 sequences are GTSNPN and SVGIG (reference sequence). CDR3 length: 12 amino acids. V was clipped by 3 bases and J by 2 bases, with 7 bases between them. The DNA of the CDR3 is TGTGCCTGGAGCCCAGGGAACTATGGCTACACCTTC. Its translation: CAWSPGNYGYTF.